This T cell receptor (beta chain) was captured in a study of vaccination and CD4 T cells after COVID-19. Cultured CD4+ T cells had their DNA profiled by the Oncomine TCR Beta short-read assay. TCRdb used MiXCR to reprocess the PCR reads, holding one entry per CDR3 protein. The sample yields more than 8,000 distinct CDR3 sequences, approximately 55% seen once. This clonotype was detected a few times. The antigen is not known. The treatment: roughly ten-day PBMC culture with coronavirus spike peptide pools or control peptides (ViraFEST assay). The germline gives CDR1 MNHNS, CDR2 SASEGT. J lost 6 bases, V lost 6 bases, and 8 bases had no gene match. This CDR3 is built from 14 residues.

Sequencing input: CD4+ T cells from blood, cultured in vitro. The rearrangement joins TRBV6-1 to TRBJ1-5, with 7 positions matching TRBD1. The TCR comes from a human donor who had recovered from COVID-19. The CDR3 nucleotides are TGTGCCAGCAGATTAGACAGGGACGGTCAGCCCCAGCATTTT. Translating gives CASRLDRDGQPQHF.